These 17 T cell receptor beta chains came from one sample sequenced in a study of T cell responses to AZD1222 COVID-19 vaccine. Produced via immunoSEQ multiplex PCR; TCRdb's table is partial and in-frame only. The sample holds nearly 110,000 clones, roughly 85% seen once. The source was peripheral blood, collected 28 days after the second AZD1222 dose. These receptor sequences come from an adult who received the AZD1222 COVID-19 vaccine.

The chain uses TRBV7-9 and TRBJ2-3; tentative D call: TRBD1 (6 bases). The germline V and J ends were trimmed by 5 bases and 0 bases, with 18 bases remaining between them. Germline V gene data show CDR1 as SEHNR and CDR2 as FQNEAQ (reference sequence). The CDR3 covers 17 residues. DNA of the CDR3: TGTGCCAGCAGCCAGGCCTCGACAGGCCTTAGCACAGATACGCAGTATTTT. Amino acids: CASSQASTGLSTDTQYF.

The chain uses TRBV4-1 and TRBJ1-4; 7 nucleotides match TRBD1. Trimming at V came to 4 bases and at J to 7 bases, leaving 12 bases not matched to a gene. The CDR3 is 16 amino acids. Germline V gives CDR1 MGHRA, CDR2 YSYEKL. The chain's CDR3 is CASSRSPGQNIEKLFF. The CDR3 DNA reads TGCGCCAGCAGCCGATCACCGGGACAGAATATTGAAAAACTGTTTTTT.

The chain links TRBV3-1 (or the pseudogene TRBV3-2) to TRBJ1-2; D remains ambiguous. The CDR3 spans 17 residues. The V and J ends lost 0 bases and 4 bases respectively, with 18 bases between them. Germline V CDR1 and CDR2: LGHDT, YNNKEL (reference sequence). The CDR3 here is CASSQEYGTATAYGYTF. For the CDR3, the DNA is TGTGCCAGCAGCCAAGAATACGGAACAGCAACCGCCTATGGCTACACCTTC.

DNA of the CDR3: TGCGCCAGCAGCCAAGCTAGCGGCACAGATACGCAGTATTTT. It codes for CASSQASGTDTQYF. This chain links TRBV4-3 with TRBJ2-3; tentative D call: TRBD2 (6 bases). The CDR3 length is 14 residues. V was shortened by 1 base and J by 1 base, with 6 bases between the two germline ends. The germline V gene has CDR1 LGHNA and CDR2 YSLEER.

The CDR3 nucleotides read TGCGCCAGCAGCCAGGGACAGGGGCGAACCGGGCCCCAGCATTTT. It yields the protein CASSQGQGRTGPQHF. The V and J genes are TRBV4-1 and TRBJ1-5; the match to TRBD1 covers 10 bases. CDR3 length: 15 amino acids. With V trimmed by 3 bases and J by 9 bases, 8 bases remained unmatched. In germline, CDR1 is MGHRA, CDR2 YSYEKL.

V gene TRBV24-1 combines with J gene TRBJ1-5; D is ambiguous. Germline V gene lookup returns CDR1 KGHDR and CDR2 SFDVKD. Trimming removed 3 bases at V and 4 bases at J, with 6 bases between. CDR3 size: 13 residues. CDR3 residues: CATSDVSNQPQHF. CDR3 DNA: TGTGCCACCAGTGATGTATCAAATCAGCCCCAGCATTTT.

V and J are TRBV4-1 and TRBJ2-6, with 9 bases that match TRBD2. Losses at the gene ends were 5 bases for V and 0 bases for J; bases not matched to a gene: 14. This CDR3 region has 20 residues. Germline V gene lookup returns CDR1 MGHRA and CDR2 YSYEKL. DNA for the CDR3: TGCGCCAGCAGCGCCATTCGTCCGGGACTAGCCCTCTCTGGGGCCAACGTCCTGACTTTC. This sequence encodes CASSAIRPGLALSGANVLTF.

The rearrangement uses TRBV6-5 and TRBJ2-1, with TRBD1 matching 8 bases. J was trimmed by 13 bases and V by 2 bases; bases with no gene match: 7. The germline gives CDR1 MNHEY, CDR2 SVGAGI. The CDR3 length is 13 residues. CDR3 sequence reads: CASSYNGQGIQFF. CDR3 DNA sequence: TGTGCCAGCAGTTACAATGGACAGGGCATCCAGTTCTTC.

The V call is TRBV28, the J call TRBJ1-5; D is perhaps TRBD1 (5 bases). The V gene's germline CDR1 is MDHEN and CDR2 SYDVKM. Trimming took 3 bases from V and 4 from J, leaving 7 bases between them. The CDR3 is 13 residues long. CDR3 nucleotide sequence: TGTGCCAGCAGTTTGCAGGGAAATCAGCCCCAGCATTTT. Protein product: CASSLQGNQPQHF.

The rearrangement links TRBV5-5 to TRBJ1-6; D is uncertain. V dropped 4 bases and J dropped 5 bases, with 4 bases sitting between them. Germline lookup yields CDR1 SGHKS and CDR2 YYEKEE (reference sequence). The CDR3 length is 12 residues. The CDR3 here is CASSPDNSPLHF. The CDR3 DNA follows: TGTGCCAGCAGCCCAGATAATTCACCCCTCCACTTT.

The rearrangement uses TRBV11-2 and TRBJ1-4; no firm D call. CDR1 is SGHAT, CDR2 FQNNGV, per germline. The CDR3 has 15 residues. Trimming stripped 4 bases from V and 0 bases from J, with 9 bases between. The DNA for the CDR3 is TGTGCCAGCAGCTGGGCCCTCGCAACTAATGAAAAACTGTTTTTT. This gives the protein CASSWALATNEKLFF.

The V gene is TRBV9, the J gene TRBJ2-3, with 12 nucleotides matching TRBD2. J lost 3 bases, V lost 3 bases, and 2 bases had no gene match. The CDR3 loop spans 15 amino acids. CDR1 SGDLS and CDR2 YYNGEE come from the germline V gene. CDR3 in amino acids: CASSATSGGTDTQYF. CDR3 nucleotide sequence: TGTGCCAGCAGCGCGACTAGCGGGGGAACAGATACGCAGTATTTT. Full variable domain (missing parts from reference TRBV9 and TRBJ2-3): DSGVTQTPKHLITATGQRVTLRCSPRSGDLSVYWYQQSLDQGLQFLIQYYNGEERAKGNILERFSAQQFPDLHSELNLSSLELGDSALYFCASSATSGGTDTQYFGPGTRLTVL.

The V gene is TRBV5-1, the J gene TRBJ2-5; D may match TRBD1 or TRBD2 (5 bases each). This CDR3 is 14 amino acids long. Germline V gives CDR1 SGHRS, CDR2 YFSETQ. V was cut by 4 bases and J by 2 bases, with 12 bases left in between. The CDR3 loop reads CASSHGTQQETQYF. Here the CDR3 DNA reads TGCGCCAGCAGCCACGGGACGCAGCAAGAGACCCAGTACTTC.

The V call is TRBV9, the J call TRBJ2-2, with TRBD2 as a possible D gene (5 bases). The CDR3 sequence is 13 residues long. Looked up from germline, CDR1 is SGDLS and CDR2 is YYNGEE. V shed 4 bases and J shed 5 bases, with 9 bases lying between them. CDR3 amino acids: CASSPLATGELFF. The CDR3 DNA sequence: TGTGCCAGCAGCCCGCTAGCTACCGGGGAGCTGTTTTTT.

The chain joins TRBV11-2 to TRBJ2-7, with a tentative D call TRBD2 (6 bases). Germline values: CDR1 SGHAT, CDR2 FQNNGV. The CDR3 extends over 15 amino acids. Trimming left V 1 base short and J 7 bases short, with 17 bases between. Here the CDR3 reads CASSLGTFTREEQYF. Written as DNA, the CDR3 is TGTGCCAGCAGCTTAGGGACATTTACCCGGGAGGAGCAGTACTTC.

The chain is built from TRBV30 and TRBJ1-1, with D possibly matching TRBD1 (6 bases). Trimming shortened V by 4 bases and J by 0 bases, and 15 bases separated the two germline ends. Germline loops: CDR1 GTSNPN, CDR2 SVGIG (reference sequence). The CDR3 has 15 amino acids. This CDR3 reads CAWNGDIRMNTEAFF. DNA for the CDR3: TGTGCCTGGAACGGGGACATCAGAATGAACACTGAAGCTTTCTTT.

This chain links TRBV5-1 with TRBJ1-4; no reliable D call. The CDR3 consists of 14 residues. Looked up from germline, CDR1 is SGHRS and CDR2 is YFSETQ. V lost 1 base and J 0 bases, leaving 4 bases between the germline ends. The CDR3 coding sequence is TGCGCCAGCAGCTTGACACCAACTAATGAAAAACTGTTTTTT. Residues: CASSLTPTNEKLFF.